This paragraph reports one TCR beta chain. This record comes from a study of OX40 agonist ivuxolimab in advanced cancers. Overall study context: An agonistic human IgG2 monoclonal antibody against OX40 (CD134) was given. Partial responses were achieved by three patients: one hepatocellular carcinoma, two cutaneous melanoma.

On cycle 4 day 1 and cycle 7 day 1, as well as at baseline, blood was sampled. V shed 3 bases, J shed 5 bases, and the junction held 14 bases outside the gene matches. Germline assignment: CDR1 KGHSH and CDR2 LQKENI. This CDR3 is 17 amino acids long. Assay used: immunoSEQ multiplex PCR; TCRdb lists only in-frame clones, some missing. Found here are roughly 46,000 clones, 75% to 85% of them singletons; the top ten hold roughly 2.5%. Sequencing was performed on CD4+ or CD8+ T cells sorted from blood, taken in a trial of the OX40 agonist ivuxolimab. The chain is built from TRBV18 and TRBJ2-5; the match to TRBD1 covers 8 bases. This sequence originates from an adult with an advanced solid tumor such as melanoma, head and neck, liver or kidney cancer. In nucleotides, the CDR3 is TGTGCCAGCTCACCTGGACAGGGTCGATGGTTGGTGGAGACCCAGTACTTC. Translating it yields CASSPGQGRWLVETQYF.